One and the same sample provided the 22 T cell receptor beta chains below, sequenced in a study of blood T cells in healthy people across ages. A second 7 to 11 cycle PCR used barcoded and J-beta primers. TCRdb analysed the 5' RACE reads with MiXCR anew, one entry per CDR3 protein. The table lists about 1.8 million distinct CDR3 sequences, about 50% of them singletons. The specimen sequenced was blood. The receptors here all came from a woman aged 40 to 50 in good health.

In its sample, this clonotype was seen a few times. The V and J genes are TRBV2 and TRBJ1-5, with TRBD1 matching 10 bases. The ends lost 5 bases at V and 5 bases at J; junction bases unmatched: 3. CDR3 length: 14 amino acids. Per germline, CDR1 SNHLY and CDR2 FYNNEI. The CDR3 sequence is CASSRTGGDQPQHF. The CDR3 coding sequence is TGTGCCAGCAGTCGGACAGGGGGGGATCAGCCCCAGCATTTT.

The CDR3 here is CASSQGRIPSGETQFF. The CDR3 DNA sequence: TGCGCCAGCAGCCAAGGGCGGATTCCAAGCGGGGAGACCCAGTTCTTC. This chain links TRBV4-1 with TRBJ2-1; 7 bases are shared with TRBD2. Per the germline V gene, CDR1 is MGHRA and CDR2 is YSYEKL. This CDR3 spans 16 amino acids. V gave up 1 base and J gave up 13 bases; unmatched junction bases: 16.

The V call is TRBV20-1, the J call TRBJ2-2, with TRBD2 matching over 10 bases. The germline CDR1 and CDR2 sequences are DFQATT and SNEGSKA (reference sequence). Losses at the gene ends were 5 bases for V and 1 base for J; bases not matched to a gene: 7. This CDR3 spans 16 amino acids. The CDR3 nucleotides read TGCAGTGCTTCTCATGGACTAGCGGAGAACACCGGGGAGCTGTTTTTT. Its translation: CSASHGLAENTGELFF.

The chain uses TRBV18 and TRBJ2-7; 9 bases are shared with TRBD2. The end of the DNA fits TRBJ2-5 better, so the J call may be wrong. The CDR3 extends over 17 amino acids. Germline CDR1 is KGHSH and CDR2 is LQKENI. The chain's CDR3 is CASSPPRSGGLQETQYF. The DNA for the CDR3 is TGTGCCAGCTCACCTCCTCGGAGCGGGGGGCTCCAAGAGACCCAGTACTTC.

V is TRBV24-1 and J is TRBJ2-3, with 8 bases that match TRBD2. Per germline, CDR1 KGHDR and CDR2 SFDVKD. The CDR3 runs to 15 residues. Trimming removed 3 bases from V and 4 bases from J; junction bases left unmatched: 5. CDR3 DNA: TGTGCCACCAGTGATAATAGCGGGGAGGCAGATACGCAGTATTTT. It specifies CATSDNSGEADTQYF.

This chain links TRBV28 with TRBJ2-5, with a weak D call TRBD2 (5 bases). The CDR3 extends over 15 amino acids. Germline CDR1 reads MDHEN; CDR2 reads SYDVKM. V lost 4 bases to trimming and J lost 7 bases, with 19 bases between them. The chain's CDR3 is CASSWTPDGEGTQYF. The CDR3 DNA reads as TGTGCCAGCAGTTGGACCCCCGATGGAGAGGGGACCCAGTACTTC.

The CDR3 DNA reads as TGCAGTGCTAGGAGTGGTGGGAATCCCGAGCAGTACTTC. It codes for CSARSGGNPEQYF. The chain combines TRBV20-1 with TRBJ2-7; D not resolved. The V and J ends lost 3 bases and 6 bases respectively, with 15 bases between them. Germline V gene data show CDR1 as DFQATT and CDR2 as SNEGSKA (reference sequence). This CDR3 contains 13 residues.

The V call is TRBV20-1, the J call TRBJ1-2, with D uncertain. The CDR3 sequence is 12 residues long. V lost 0 bases, J lost 4 bases, and 6 bases lay in between. CDR1 and CDR2 (germline): DFQATT, SNEGSKA (reference sequence). CDR3 coding DNA: TGCAGTGCTAGAGATCAAAGCTATGGCTACACCTTC. This encodes CSARDQSYGYTF.

The chain combines TRBV6-2 or TRBV6-3 with TRBJ2-7; 9 bases align to TRBD1. The CDR3 totals 16 residues. The germline V gene has CDR1 MNHEY and CDR2 SVGEGT. J was trimmed by 0 bases and V by 5 bases; bases with no gene match: 8. CDR3 loop: CASSHWGTGSSYEQYF. Here the CDR3 DNA reads TGTGCCAGCAGTCACTGGGGGACAGGGAGCTCCTACGAGCAGTACTTC.

The genes are TRBV5-6 and TRBJ2-1; a possible D gene is TRBD2 (6 bases). The J call is uncertain, as TRBJ2-7 better fits the DNA end. This CDR3 comprises 15 residues. Germline CDR1 SGHDT, CDR2 YYEEEE. The CDR3 protein is CASSQHGSSYNEQYF. The CDR3 region has the DNA TGTGCCAGCAGTCAACACGGGAGCTCCTACAATGAGCAGTACTTC.

V and J are TRBV12-3 or TRBV12-4 and TRBJ2-3; 12 bases align to TRBD1. The CDR3 is made up of 16 amino acids. Unmatched junction bases numbered 9, after V lost 5 bases and J lost 6 bases. DNA of the CDR3: TGTGCCAGCAGTATTCCCGGGACAGGGGGCAGCGATACGCAGTATTTT. Its protein is CASSIPGTGGSDTQYF.

This clonotype was seen ten or more times. V is TRBV6-1 and J is TRBJ2-3; the match to TRBD2 covers 12 bases. Germline CDR1 reads MNHNS; CDR2 reads SASEGT. Germline trimming cut 6 bases from V and 2 bases from J; bases unmatched to any gene: 6. The CDR3 has 16 residues. The DNA of the CDR3 is TGTGCCAGCAGACCACTAGCGGGGGGTTCCACAGATACGCAGTATTTT. Its translation: CASRPLAGGSTDTQYF.

This sequence joins TRBV2 and TRBJ2-1; D might be TRBD1 (6 bases). V lost 7 bases, J lost 1 base, and 20 bases lay in between. The CDR3 extends over 17 amino acids. Germline V gene sequence: CDR1 SNHLY, CDR2 FYNNEI. CDR3 sequence (DNA): TGTGCCAGCAAATCCGACAGGACCTATCTTTCCTACAATGAGCAGTTCTTC. Amino acids: CASKSDRTYLSYNEQFF.

The rearrangement joins TRBV18 to TRBJ2-1; perhaps TRBD2 as D (6 bases). The V end lost 2 bases, the J end lost 6 bases, and 11 bases lay between the germline ends. The CDR3 runs 14 residues. From germline, CDR1 is KGHSH and CDR2 LQKENI. DNA of the CDR3: TGTGCCAGCTCACCAGCAGAGCGGGTCAATGAGCAGTTCTTC. This codes for CASSPAERVNEQFF.

This clonotype has only one observation. The junction differs from germline at one of its ends, possibly a read error. The rearrangement uses TRBV29-1 and TRBJ2-5; D perhaps matches TRBD2 (5 bases). The CDR3 consists of 12 residues. Germline values: CDR1 SQVTM, CDR2 ANQGSEA. The CDR3 loop reads CSFELAQETQYF. The CDR3 DNA is TGCAGCTTTGAGCTAGCCCAAGAGACCCAGTACTTC.

V gene TRBV28 combines with J gene TRBJ2-4, with 8 bases lining up with TRBD1. TRBJ2-7 matches the DNA end more closely, so the J call is doubtful. The CDR3 has 17 residues. Per the germline V gene, CDR1 is MDHEN and CDR2 is SYDVKM. The CDR3 region is CASRLGTTAGGWGEQYF. The CDR3 DNA sequence: TGTGCCAGCAGGCTAGGGACCACAGCAGGGGGCTGGGGCGAGCAGTACTTC.

This clonotype appeared a few times. The chain joins TRBV12-3 or TRBV12-4 to TRBJ2-6; TRBD1 matches 9 bases. J was trimmed by 0 bases and V by 6 bases; bases with no gene match: 6. The CDR3 loop spans 17 amino acids. The CDR3 sequence: CASRKGQGLSGANVLTF. Here the CDR3 DNA reads TGTGCCAGCAGGAAGGGACAGGGTCTCTCTGGGGCCAACGTCCTGACTTTC.

The chain carries TRBV4-1 and TRBJ2-1, with 11 bases fitting TRBD2. Unmatched junction bases numbered 5, after V lost 2 bases and J lost 8 bases. Germline V CDR1 and CDR2: MGHRA, YSYEKL. The CDR3 sequence is 15 residues long. Here the CDR3 reads CASSQPLAGADEQFF. The DNA for the CDR3 is TGCGCCAGCAGCCAACCACTAGCGGGGGCTGATGAGCAGTTCTTC.

The gene calls are TRBV27 and TRBJ1-2; the D gene is possibly TRBD1 (5 bases). There are 15 residues in the CDR3. Germline V gives CDR1 MNHEY, CDR2 SMNVEV (reference sequence). Trimming removed 6 bases at V and 4 bases at J, with 18 bases between. CDR3 region: CASRAGGNHAYGYTF. The CDR3 coding sequence is TGTGCCAGCAGGGCGGGGGGGAACCATGCCTATGGCTACACCTTC.

The gene calls are TRBV7-2 and TRBJ1-2; D possibly corresponds to TRBD1 (6 bases). CDR3 length: 16 amino acids. The germline V gene encodes CDR1 SGHTA and CDR2 FQGNSA. Between the trimmed V and J ends, which lost 1 base and 3 bases, there was a span of 15 bases. CDR3 nucleotide sequence: TGTGCCAGCAGCTTAGGGCTACGGGGGGCGGACTATGGCTACACCTTC. Its translation: CASSLGLRGADYGYTF.

The rearrangement links TRBV7-3 to TRBJ2-1; D gene uncertain. The CDR3 length is 16 residues. CDR1 and CDR2 from the germline V gene are SGHTA and FQGTGA. V was clipped by 5 bases and J by 0 bases, with 14 bases between them. CDR3 DNA sequence: TGTGCCAGCAGCCCCCATCAGCTAGACTCCTACAATGAGCAGTTCTTC. Encoded protein: CASSPHQLDSYNEQFF.

The chain employs TRBV9 and TRBJ1-6, with 8 bases aligning to TRBD1. This CDR3 region has 14 residues. V dropped 3 bases and J dropped 9; count of bases not matched to a gene: 5. Germline CDR1 SGDLS, CDR2 YYNGEE. The CDR3: CASSGTGWGSPLHF. For the CDR3, the DNA is TGTGCCAGCAGCGGGACAGGGTGGGGTTCACCCCTCCACTTT.